This TCR beta chain is drawn from a study of T cell responses to AZD1222 COVID-19 vaccine. Study-wide points: Repertoire samples came only from after the peak T cell response. Vaccine-related CD4 TCRs covered spike, predominating at 160-218 and 743-854. Most donors were white British, females outnumbered males, and clonal diversity was possibly underestimated.

About this clone: What it recognizes is unknown.

The CDR3 loop spans 12 amino acids. Trimming cost V 3 bases and J 6 bases, with 5 bases left between them. Per the germline V gene, CDR1 is LGHNA and CDR2 is YSLEER. Method: immunoSEQ multiplex PCR; TCRdb's copy keeps in-frame clones and lacks some. The sample holds around 120,000 clones; roughly 88% are singletons and the top ten take around 27%. The chain is built from TRBV4-3 and TRBJ2-2; a weak D match, TRBD2 (5 bases). Sequenced here: peripheral blood, sampled 28 days after the second AZD1222 dose. The clonotype comes from an adult who received the AZD1222 COVID-19 vaccine. The CDR3 DNA reads TGCGCCAGCAGCCAGGAGGCCGGGGAGCTGTTTTTT. Its protein product is CASSQEAGELFF.